This T cell receptor beta chain stems from a study of graft-versus-host responses after intestinal transplantation. Overall study context: In this cohort, recipients had multivisceral, liver-intestinal, or isolated intestinal transplants. The study gave all recipients anti-thymocyte globulin induction, then tacrolimus and steroids for approximately three years.

Broader study findings: Some GvH clones were seen earlier in gut or blood, suggesting intestinal origin. Graft-versus-host to host-versus-graft clonal ratios in allografts were high in patients with graft-donor T cell macrochimerism.

The data were produced by immunoSEQ multiplex PCR, yet TCRdb's version contains in-frame clones alone and is incomplete. The sample holds about 70,000 clones, around 91% seen once. Comment on this clone: Its antigen is still unknown.

The CDR3 sequence is 14 residues long. The germline CDR1 and CDR2 sequences are SNHLY and FYNNEI. V gave up 3 bases and J gave up 8 bases, with 14 bases separating them. The receptor comes from a human donor who was the organ donor for an intestinal transplant. This material consisted of unstimulated CD8+ T cells sorted from spleen or lymph node cells, taken before transplant. The chain recombines TRBV2 with TRBJ1-5; D is undetermined. The CDR3 sequence is CASSEWAVNEPQHF. CDR3 DNA: TGTGCCAGCAGTGAGTGGGCCGTTAACGAGCCCCAGCATTTT.